These 24 T cell receptor beta chains originate from one sample sequenced in a study of blood T cell repertoires in COVID-19. Clones were sequenced by immunoSEQ multiplex PCR, and TCRdb holds only the in-frame ones, with some missing. The sample yields about 75,000 clones, roughly 88% seen once. The sequencing sample was made of peripheral blood. The receptors shown here come from a human donor in a cohort sampled during active COVID-19.

This chain uses TRBV9 with TRBJ2-5, with a possible D match to TRBD1 (5 bases). V was shortened by 0 bases and J by 0 bases, with 6 bases between the two germline ends. Germline lookup yields CDR1 SGDLS and CDR2 YYNGEE. The length of the CDR3 is 14 residues. The CDR3 DNA reads TGTGCCAGCAGCGTAGGACAGTACCAAGAGACCCAGTACTTC. As protein: CASSVGQYQETQYF.

This clone appeared once. This chain links TRBV2 with TRBJ2-5; D call uncertain. This CDR3 region has 13 residues. Trimming removed 7 bases from V and 0 bases from J, with 9 bases in between. The germline V gene has CDR1 SNHLY and CDR2 FYNNEI. The CDR3 DNA is TGTGCCAGCAACGAGGTGTACCAAGAGACCCAGTACTTC. Protein: CASNEVYQETQYF.

The V gene is TRBV19, the J gene TRBJ2-2; 8 bases line up with TRBD2. J was trimmed by 7 bases and V by 3 bases; bases with no gene match: 22. Germline lookup yields CDR1 LNHDA and CDR2 SQIVND (reference sequence). The CDR3 extends over 20 amino acids. Here the CDR3 DNA reads TGTGCCAGTAGTATTCCACCCCTGGTAACCCTCGAGCGGGAGCTCGGGGAGCTGTTTTTT. This translates into CASSIPPLVTLERELGELFF.

The table lists this clone with a count of one. The gene calls are TRBV15 and TRBJ2-2, with D possibly matching TRBD2 (6 bases). This CDR3 is 16 amino acids long. CDR1 is LNHNV and CDR2 is YYDKDF in the germline V gene (reference sequence). Trimming took 5 bases from V and 6 from J, leaving 19 bases between them. CDR3: CATSLLRRGGAGELFF. CDR3 bases: TGTGCCACCAGCCTTCTCAGGAGGGGTGGAGCCGGGGAGCTGTTTTTT. Together with reference TRBV15 and TRBJ2-2, the CDR3 gives the full variable domain: DAMVIQNPRYQVTQFGKPVTLSCSQTLNHNVMYWYQQKSSQAPKLLFHYYDKDFNNEADTPDNFQSRRPNTSFCFLDIRSPGLGDTAMYLCATSLLRRGGAGELFFGEGSRLTVL.

A single count supports this clone. This chain joins TRBV6-5 and TRBJ1-6, with no clear D. Trimming left V 7 bases short and J 13 bases short, with 20 bases between. This CDR3 is built from 14 residues. Germline CDR1 and CDR2: MNHEY and SVGAGI. This chain's CDR3 is CASTPLAKWSPLHF. CDR3 DNA sequence: TGTGCCAGCACCCCCTTGGCAAAGTGGTCGCCCCTCCACTTT.

The rearrangement uses TRBV30 and TRBJ1-2; possible D gene TRBD1, 5 bases. Germline values: CDR1 GTSNPN, CDR2 SVGIG (reference sequence). This CDR3 has 12 amino acids. V lost 8 bases and J 3 bases, leaving 13 bases between the germline ends. The CDR3 DNA sequence: TGTGCCGGAACAGGCGGTTACTATGGCTACACCTTC. The encoded protein is CAGTGGYYGYTF.

CDR3 sequence: CASSTKPPSGIRSWEQYF. In DNA, the CDR3 is TGTGCCAGCAGCACAAAGCCACCGAGCGGGATACGGAGTTGGGAGCAGTACTTC. The chain recombines TRBV11-2 with TRBJ2-7; TRBD2 matches 7 bases. J gave up 7 bases and V 5 bases, and 23 bases lay outside the gene matches. The CDR3 has 18 amino acids. Germline CDR1 and CDR2: SGHAT and FQNNGV.

The rearrangement uses TRBV19 and TRBJ1-1; 9 bases match TRBD1. In germline, CDR1 is LNHDA, CDR2 SQIVND (reference sequence). J was trimmed by 11 bases and V by 5 bases; bases with no gene match: 9. The CDR3 consists of 13 residues. The CDR3 DNA follows: TGTGCCAGTAGTGGACAGGGGTTACAGAGGGCTTTCTTT. It encodes CASSGQGLQRAFF. Using reference TRBV19 and TRBJ1-1 for the parts outside the CDR3, the full variable domain is DGGITQSPKYLFRKEGQNVTLSCEQNLNHDAMYWYRQDPGQGLRLIYYSQIVNDFQKGDIAEGYSVSREKKESFPLTVTSAQKNPTAFYLCASSGQGLQRAFFGQGTRLTVV.

The chain carries TRBV2 and TRBJ2-2; tentative D call: TRBD1 (5 bases). Germline-derived CDR1 and CDR2 are SNHLY and FYNNEI. V lost 6 bases to trimming and J lost 6 bases, with 17 bases between them. The length of the CDR3 is 15 residues. The CDR3 coding sequence is TGTGCCAGCAGCTCCGTGACAGCCGCGGCCGGGGAGCTGTTTTTT. Its protein is CASSSVTAAAGELFF.

The J gene is TRBJ2-1, the V gene TRBV3-1 (or the pseudogene TRBV3-2), with 11 bases that match TRBD2. CDR1 LGHDT and CDR2 YNNKEL come from the germline V gene (reference sequence). V was pared by 3 bases and J by 7 bases, with 5 bases of the junction left unmatched. The CDR3 extends over 15 amino acids. Written as DNA, the CDR3 is TGTGCCAGCAGCCATAGCGGGGGGGCCGCAAATGAGCAGTTCTTC. This translates into CASSHSGGAANEQFF.

The gene calls are TRBV7-2 and TRBJ1-4; 7 bases match TRBD1. CDR3 size: 12 residues. V was clipped by 5 bases and J by 8 bases; unmatched bases: 2. Germline V CDR1 and CDR2: SGHTA, FQGNSA. CDR3 DNA: TGTGCCAGCAGCCTGGACAGGGAAAAACTGTTTTTT. Residues: CASSLDREKLFF.

This chain joins TRBV5-8 and TRBJ2-7; 8 bases agree with TRBD2. The CDR3 consists of 16 residues. Germline lookup yields CDR1 SGHTS and CDR2 YDEGEE. The junction had 11 bases not matched to a gene; V was cut back by 4 bases and J by 2 bases. CDR3 loop: CASSRGLWTSPYEQYF. CDR3 DNA sequence: TGTGCCAGCAGCCGGGGGCTTTGGACTAGCCCCTACGAGCAGTACTTC.

This chain connects TRBV12-3 or TRBV12-4 to TRBJ1-5, with a possible D match to TRBD1 (5 bases). The length of the CDR3 is 13 residues. V was cut by 3 bases and J by 5 bases, with 8 bases left in between. In nucleotides, the CDR3 is TGTGCCAGCAGTTTTGGGGGGTATCAGCCCCAGCATTTT. Translation: CASSFGGYQPQHF.

This chain joins TRBV24-1 and TRBJ2-1; 11 nucleotides line up with TRBD1. The ends lost 4 bases at V and 6 bases at J; junction bases unmatched: 4. The CDR3 has 15 residues. Germline V gene sequence: CDR1 KGHDR, CDR2 SFDVKD. In nucleotides, the CDR3 is TGTGCCACCAGTGACCCCGGGACAGGGGGCAATGAGCAGTTCTTC. Translated: CATSDPGTGGNEQFF.

CDR3 coding DNA: TGTGCCAGCAGCCCCCAAATTAGCACCGGGGAGCTGTTTTTT. It translates to CASSPQISTGELFF. The chain carries TRBV9 and TRBJ2-2; D ambiguous. This CDR3 has 14 amino acids. Germline V gene data show CDR1 as SGDLS and CDR2 as YYNGEE. Deletions cut 4 bases from V and 4 bases from J, with 11 bases between.

This clone has a single count. This chain links TRBV5-1 with TRBJ2-4; TRBD1 matches 7 bases. Germline V gene sequence: CDR1 SGHRS, CDR2 YFSETQ. V shed 0 bases, J shed 8 bases, and the junction held 11 bases outside the gene matches. The length of the CDR3 is 16 residues. This CDR3 is CASSLEGGTVMDIQYF. As DNA, the CDR3 is TGCGCCAGCAGCTTGGAAGGGGGCACGGTAATGGACATTCAGTACTTC. Variable domain in full (rest from reference TRBV5-1 and TRBJ2-4): KAGVTQTPRYLIKTRGQQVTLSCSPISGHRSVSWYQQTPGQGLQFLFEYFSETQRNKGNFPGRFSGRQFSNSRSEMNVSTLELGDSALYLCASSLEGGTVMDIQYFGAGTRLSVL.

This clone was recorded once. V usage is TRBV4-3 and J usage is TRBJ2-2; D is possibly TRBD2 (5 bases). Germline lookup yields CDR1 LGHNA and CDR2 YSLEER. This CDR3 is 16 amino acids long. V was shortened by 0 bases and J by 0 bases, with 8 bases between the two germline ends. CDR3 sequence: CASSQDSGTNTGELFF. The DNA of the CDR3 is TGCGCCAGCAGCCAAGATTCCGGGACGAACACCGGGGAGCTGTTTTTT.

This CDR3 reads CASTLGDSSYEQYF. DNA for the CDR3: TGTGCCAGCACCCTAGGGGACAGCTCCTACGAGCAGTACTTC. V is TRBV21-1 and J is TRBJ2-7; the D call in the table, TRBD1, was not verified against the DNA. TRBV21-1 represents a pseudogene. The length of the CDR3 is 14 residues.

This chain connects TRBV9 to TRBJ2-3, with 7 bases aligning to TRBD2. V lost 4 bases and J lost 2; bases outside the gene matches: 4. This CDR3 is 14 amino acids long. The germline CDR1 and CDR2 sequences are SGDLS and YYNGEE. CDR3 DNA sequence: TGTGCCAGCAGCATCGGGGGGAACACAGATACGCAGTATTTT. Translating gives CASSIGGNTDTQYF.

This rearrangement joins TRBV5-1 to TRBJ2-1, with 8 bases matching TRBD2. CDR3 length equals 15 residues. The trim removed 5 bases at V and 3 bases at J, leaving 7 bases unmatched. Germline values: CDR1 SGHRS, CDR2 YFSETQ. DNA for the CDR3: TGCGCCAGCAGGCAACTAGCGGCAGACTACAATGAGCAGTTCTTC. Its protein product is CASRQLAADYNEQFF.

This chain connects TRBV28 to TRBJ2-3; 9 nucleotides match TRBD2. This CDR3 is 13 amino acids long. The germline V gene has CDR1 MDHEN and CDR2 SYDVKM. The V gene end was trimmed by 7 bases and the J gene end by 2 bases; junction bases not matched to a gene: 1. The CDR3 nucleotides read TGTGCCAGCACTAGCGGGAACACAGATACGCAGTATTTT. It translates to CASTSGNTDTQYF.

This chain connects TRBV24-1 to TRBJ2-1, with a tentative D call TRBD1 (6 bases). Looked up from germline, CDR1 is KGHDR and CDR2 is SFDVKD. With 3 bases removed from V and 7 bases from J, the gap between germline ends came to 15 bases. The CDR3 spans 15 residues. CDR3 coding DNA: TGTGCCACCAGTGATCGATCTGACAGGCTTAATGAGCAGTTCTTC. This encodes CATSDRSDRLNEQFF.

In nucleotides, the CDR3 is TGTGCCAGCAGTCCCCGGACTAGCGGGAGAAGGTGGGCATACAATGAGCAGTTCTTC. Encoded protein: CASSPRTSGRRWAYNEQFF. The chain recombines TRBV28 with TRBJ2-1; 13 bases match TRBD2. The CDR3 is made up of 19 amino acids. The V segment lost 5 bases and the J segment 4 bases; nucleotides outside the gene matches: 14. The V gene's germline CDR1 is MDHEN and CDR2 SYDVKM.

This chain connects TRBV18 to TRBJ1-1; 9 nucleotides agree with TRBD1. Germline values: CDR1 KGHSH, CDR2 LQKENI. Trimming took 4 bases from V and 1 from J; bases not matched to a gene: 7. This CDR3 comprises 16 residues. CDR3 in amino acids: CASSHTPGQGNTEAFF. CDR3 DNA sequence: TGTGCCAGCTCACACACACCGGGACAGGGGAACACTGAAGCTTTCTTT.